This TCR beta chain came from a study of blood T cells in healthy people across ages. Study at large: Capturing about one barcoded beta molecule per two T cells was achieved by template switching.

Extraction yielded at least 6 micrograms of total RNA per sample. CDR3 length: 17 residues. Between the trimmed V and J ends, which lost 4 bases and 3 bases, there was a span of 21 bases. Per germline, CDR1 LGHDT and CDR2 YNNKEL (reference sequence). Alongside a J-beta primer mix, a sample-barcoded 5' primer served in a second PCR lasting about 7 to 11 cycles. Each single sample gave us at least 3 million CDR3-containing paired-end reads. Via MiXCR, TCRdb re-called the 5' RACE reads, giving one row per CDR3 protein. The table lists about 940,000 distinct CDR3 sequences, 48% of them singletons. Sequenced input: blood. This TCR was recovered from a man between 25 and 39 years old in good health. V usage is TRBV3-1 and J usage is TRBJ2-5; D gene unclear. The CDR3 sequence: CASSPAPEAGQKETQYF. CDR3 coding DNA: TGTGCCAGCAGCCCAGCCCCCGAGGCAGGCCAGAAAGAGACCCAGTACTTC.